Listed here are 23 T cell receptor beta chains from one sample, sequenced in a study of blood T cell repertoires in COVID-19. Profiled with immunoSEQ multiplex PCR; TCRdb holds only in-frame clones, not every one. This sample has some 50,000 clones, with 85% to 95% found just once. Sequencing input: peripheral blood. These receptors all come from a man between 60 and 75 years old with COVID-19, enrolled during active disease.

V and J are TRBV5-1 and TRBJ1-2; 9 bases are a match to TRBD1. The CDR3 consists of 13 residues. V was pared by 4 bases and J by 6 bases, with 4 bases of the junction left unmatched. Germline values: CDR1 SGHRS, CDR2 YFSETQ. As DNA, the CDR3 is TGCGCCAGCAGCCACCGGACAGGGGATGGCTACACCTTC. It codes for CASSHRTGDGYTF.

The V call is TRBV6-2 or TRBV6-3, the J call TRBJ2-7, with 9 bases lining up with TRBD1. With V trimmed by 6 bases and J by 5 bases, 8 bases remained unmatched. Germline V gene lookup returns CDR1 MNHEY and CDR2 SVGEGT. The CDR3 extends over 14 amino acids. The CDR3 loop reads CASSRTGASHEQYF. The CDR3, as DNA: TGTGCCAGCAGCCGGACAGGGGCTTCCCACGAGCAGTACTTC.

The V gene is TRBV24-1, the J gene TRBJ1-2; D is uncertain. Germline-derived CDR1 and CDR2 are KGHDR and SFDVKD. The CDR3 runs to 12 residues. Between the trimmed V and J ends, which lost 3 bases and 5 bases, there was a span of 6 bases. CDR3 DNA sequence: TGTGCCACCAGTGATACCAGTTATGGCTACACCTTC. The encoded protein is CATSDTSYGYTF.

This chain joins TRBV29-1 and TRBJ2-1; 12 bases fit TRBD1. This CDR3 is built from 14 residues. Looked up from germline, CDR1 is SQVTM and CDR2 is ANQGSEA. With 7 bases clipped from V and 4 bases from J, the junction kept 5 bases outside the gene matches. The CDR3 reads CSGRDRGRYNEQFF. The DNA of the CDR3 is TGCAGCGGAAGGGACAGGGGGCGTTACAATGAGCAGTTCTTC.

This sequence joins TRBV28 and TRBJ1-2; maybe TRBD1 (6 bases). V lost 3 bases to trimming and J lost 4 bases, with 24 bases between them. Per the germline V gene, CDR1 is MDHEN and CDR2 is SYDVKM. The CDR3 spans 18 residues. Here the CDR3 reads CASSLQSYGTKKSYGYTF. DNA of the CDR3: TGTGCCAGCAGTTTGCAATCCTATGGGACAAAAAAAAGCTATGGCTACACCTTC.

V gene TRBV6-6 combines with J gene TRBJ2-1; 7 positions match TRBD2. Germline V gene lookup returns CDR1 MNHNY and CDR2 SVGAGI (reference sequence). Germline trimming cut 5 bases from V and 0 bases from J; bases unmatched to any gene: 1. The CDR3 runs to 14 residues. The CDR3 coding sequence is TGTGCCAGCAGTGGCGGGAGCTCCTACAATGAGCAGTTCTTC. This sequence encodes CASSGGSSYNEQFF.

The gene calls are TRBV4-1 and TRBJ1-5; 12 bases agree with TRBD1. V trimming: 1 base; J trimming: 7 bases; junction bases outside the gene matches: 11. This CDR3 is built from 18 residues. Germline CDR1 is MGHRA and CDR2 is YSYEKL. The CDR3 reads CASSQVWAGTGGLQPQHF. The CDR3 region has the DNA TGCGCCAGCAGCCAAGTCTGGGCGGGGACAGGGGGCCTACAGCCCCAGCATTTT.

This rearrangement joins TRBV11-2 to TRBJ2-1; the match to TRBD1 covers 7 bases. V was pared by 0 bases and J by 4 bases, with 3 bases of the junction left unmatched. Germline V CDR1 and CDR2: SGHAT, FQNNGV. CDR3 size: 15 residues. The CDR3 loop reads CASSLEQGIYNEQFF. The CDR3 coding sequence is TGTGCCAGCAGCTTAGAACAGGGGATTTACAATGAGCAGTTCTTC.

V usage is TRBV28 and J usage is TRBJ2-3, with 9 bases matching TRBD1. Trimming at V came to 8 bases and at J to 7 bases, leaving 13 bases not matched to a gene. CDR3 size: 15 residues. CDR1 is MDHEN and CDR2 is SYDVKM in the germline V gene. The CDR3 sequence is CASSQRTGVTNTQYF. As DNA, the CDR3 is TGTGCCAGCTCTCAACGGACAGGGGTTACGAATACGCAGTATTTT.

The chain links TRBV28 to TRBJ1-2, with 8 bases lining up with TRBD1. There are 13 residues in the CDR3. The ends lost 5 bases at V and 7 bases at J; junction bases unmatched: 6. The germline V gene encodes CDR1 MDHEN and CDR2 SYDVKM. The CDR3 bases are TGTGCCAGCAGTGCCGAGACAGGGGTTGGCTACACCTTC. Its protein product is CASSAETGVGYTF.

This sequence joins TRBV29-1 and TRBJ1-1; possibly TRBD1 for D (6 bases). Germline V lookup: CDR1 SQVTM, CDR2 ANQGSEA. V was trimmed by 2 bases and J by 2 bases, leaving 9 bases between them. CDR3 length: 13 amino acids. CDR3 nucleotide sequence: TGCAGCGTTGAAAAGGGGGAAAACACTGAAGCTTTCTTT. Translating gives CSVEKGENTEAFF. Variable domain in full (rest from reference TRBV29-1 and TRBJ1-1): SAVISQKPSRDICQRGTSLTIQCQVDSQVTMMFWYRQQPGQSLTLIATANQGSEATYESGFVIDKFPISRPNLTFSTLTVSNMSPEDSSIYLCSVEKGENTEAFFGQGTRLTVV.

Only one count was recorded for this clone. The V and J genes are TRBV30 and TRBJ1-6; 7 nucleotides line up with TRBD1. J gave up 8 bases and V 4 bases, and 8 bases lay outside the gene matches. The CDR3 sequence is 14 residues long. Germline CDR1 is GTSNPN and CDR2 is SVGIG (reference sequence). DNA for the CDR3: TGTGCCTGGAACCGGGGACAGTCGTATTCACCCCTCCACTTT. Amino acids: CAWNRGQSYSPLHF.

This rearrangement joins TRBV28 to TRBJ1-3; D unresolved. Trimming shortened V by 8 bases and J by 0 bases, and 14 bases separated the two germline ends. CDR3 length: 15 amino acids. Looked up from germline, CDR1 is MDHEN and CDR2 is SYDVKM. The CDR3 here is CASSQQQASGNTIYF. The CDR3 nucleotides are TGTGCCAGCTCTCAACAGCAAGCCTCTGGAAACACCATATATTTT.

This clone was counted once. The chain combines TRBV18 with TRBJ1-3, with TRBD1 as a possible D gene (6 bases). CDR1 and CDR2 (germline): KGHSH, LQKENI. The CDR3 runs to 18 residues. V gave up 3 bases and J gave up 0 bases, with 18 bases separating them. CDR3 sequence (DNA): TGTGCCAGCTCACCGCTGGACAGTCCGCTTACCTCTGGAAACACCATATATTTT. Translated, it gives CASSPLDSPLTSGNTIYF.

The chain employs TRBV28 and TRBJ2-7; no clear D. This CDR3 contains 12 residues. The V end lost 1 base, the J end lost 2 bases, and 3 bases lay between the germline ends. Germline V gene sequence: CDR1 MDHEN, CDR2 SYDVKM. The CDR3 loop reads CASSLSPYEQYF. CDR3 DNA sequence: TGTGCCAGCAGTTTATCTCCCTACGAGCAGTACTTC.

The chain carries TRBV9 and TRBJ2-2; TRBD2 aligns across 7 bases. This CDR3 comprises 15 residues. CDR1 is SGDLS and CDR2 is YYNGEE in the germline V gene. Trimming at V came to 4 bases and at J to 4 bases, leaving 7 bases not matched to a gene. The CDR3 here is CASSFLGEGTGELFF. The CDR3 nucleotides are TGTGCCAGCAGCTTCCTGGGGGAGGGCACCGGGGAGCTGTTTTTT.

In this sample, this clone turned up once. The chain has TRBV29-1 and TRBJ2-2, with 7 nucleotides matching TRBD1. The CDR3 length is 14 residues. Unmatched junction bases numbered 6, after V lost 5 bases and J lost 3 bases. CDR1 and CDR2 from the germline V gene are SQVTM and ANQGSEA. In DNA form, the CDR3 reads TGCAGCGTTTCCCGCACAGGGGACACCGGGGAGCTGTTTTTT. Protein sequence: CSVSRTGDTGELFF.

This chain connects TRBV12-3 or TRBV12-4 to TRBJ1-1, with no clear D. This CDR3 is 13 amino acids long. The V and J ends lost 3 bases and 6 bases respectively, with 11 bases between them. CDR3 region: CASSFSGSSEAFF. The DNA of the CDR3 is TGTGCCAGCAGTTTCTCCGGGTCCTCTGAAGCTTTCTTT.

The V call is TRBV29-1, the J call TRBJ1-2; TRBD1 agrees at 7 bases. This CDR3 region has 15 residues. V shed 4 bases, J shed 3 bases, and the junction held 11 bases outside the gene matches. The germline V gene has CDR1 SQVTM and CDR2 ANQGSEA. In DNA form, the CDR3 reads TGCAGCGTTGCCCGCCTTGGGGACAGTCACTATGGCTACACCTTC. Its translation: CSVARLGDSHYGYTF.

This chain connects TRBV7-2 to TRBJ2-3, with 10 nucleotides matching TRBD2. CDR1 and CDR2 from the germline V gene are SGHTA and FQGNSA. The CDR3 has 15 amino acids. V trimming: 5 bases; J trimming: 2 bases; junction bases outside the gene matches: 4. CDR3 in amino acids: CASSLSGGATDTQYF. In nucleotides, the CDR3 is TGTGCCAGCAGCCTCAGCGGGGGGGCCACAGATACGCAGTATTTT.

The rearrangement joins TRBV7-8 to TRBJ2-4; 8 positions match TRBD1. With 1 base clipped from V and 4 bases from J, the junction kept 6 bases outside the gene matches. Germline V CDR1 and CDR2: SGHVS, FQNEAQ. The CDR3 is made up of 16 amino acids. The CDR3 here is CASSLEWTGSKNIQYF. CDR3 sequence (DNA): TGTGCCAGCAGCTTAGAGTGGACAGGGAGTAAAAACATTCAGTACTTC.

The V gene is TRBV19, the J gene TRBJ1-6, with 9 bases fitting TRBD1. Germline CDR1 is LNHDA and CDR2 is SQIVND (reference sequence). This CDR3 has 16 residues. J was trimmed by 7 bases and V by 1 base; bases with no gene match: 5. The CDR3 DNA sequence: TGTGCCAGTAGTATAGCTACGGGACAGGGCAATTCACCCCTCCACTTT. Translating gives CASSIATGQGNSPLHF.

V is TRBV11-3 and J is TRBJ2-5; a possible D gene is TRBD2 (5 bases). CDR1 SGHNT and CDR2 YENEEA come from the germline V gene. V lost 0 bases, J lost 5 bases, and 16 bases lay in between. CDR3 length: 16 residues. The CDR3 region has the DNA TGTGCCAGCAGCTTAGATCTGGACCCACTAGGGGAGACCCAGTACTTC. This gives the protein CASSLDLDPLGETQYF.